What follows are 8 T cell receptor beta chains derived from one specimen sequenced in a study of T cells after yellow fever vaccination. TCRdb independently ran MiXCR on the 5' RACE reads; one entry per CDR3 protein. Here the sample spans hundreds of thousands of distinct CDR3 sequences, more than 9% being singletons. This sample comprised PBMCs, obtained on the day of the yellow fever booster vaccination. These receptors came from a man aged 30-40 years who received the YFV17D yellow fever vaccine.

This clonotype was observed a handful of times. This chain joins TRBV20-1 and TRBJ2-1; 9 nucleotides agree with TRBD2. CDR3 size: 15 residues. The germline gives CDR1 DFQATT, CDR2 SNEGSKA (reference sequence). V gave up 2 bases and J gave up 9 bases; unmatched junction bases: 11. The CDR3 sequence is CSARPPTSGSSEQFF. CDR3 DNA: TGCAGTGCTAGACCACCGACTAGCGGATCCAGTGAGCAGTTCTTC.

Concerning this clonotype itself: Just one base apart from a much larger clone, this may be a read error. V gene TRBV3-1 combines with J gene TRBJ2-5; D possibly corresponds to TRBD2 (6 bases). Germline V gives CDR1 LGHDT, CDR2 YNNKEL (reference sequence). CDR3 size: 15 residues. Written as DNA, the CDR3 is TGTGCCACCAGCCAAGATTGGGAGGCCCAAGAGACCCAGTACTTC. It translates to CATSQDWEAQETQYF.

The sample holds a few counts of this clonotype. The chain is built from TRBV5-1 and TRBJ2-3, with no clear D. Germline CDR1 and CDR2: SGHRS and YFSETQ. This CDR3 contains 14 residues. Trimming took off 0 bases at V and 2 bases at J, with 7 bases between the two ends. The CDR3 region has the DNA TGCGCCAGCAGCTTGGAGGCAGTCACAGATACGCAGTATTTT. Translated: CASSLEAVTDTQYF.

This clonotype was observed a handful of times. Germline and junction disagree at one end, which may indicate a read error. The V and J genes are TRBV4-2 and TRBJ2-1; TRBD2 agrees at 8 bases. This CDR3 is built from 14 residues. The germline CDR1 and CDR2 sequences are LGHNA and YNFKEQ. The CDR3 sequence is CASSQATSESVPKF. The CDR3 DNA reads TGTGCCAGCAGCCAAGCGACTAGCGAGAGTGTTCCCAAGTTC.

This sequence joins TRBV12-3 or TRBV12-4 and TRBJ2-7, with TRBD1 as a possible D gene (6 bases). The CDR3 consists of 13 residues. Trimming cost V 8 bases and J 6 bases, with 17 bases left between them. The CDR3 sequence: CASAQPGVFEQYF. DNA of the CDR3: TGTGCCAGCGCCCAGCCAGGGGTGTTCGAGCAGTACTTC.

This clonotype has a handful of counts. The chain is built from TRBV5-4 and TRBJ2-7; 7 bases fit TRBD1. CDR3 size: 12 residues. The V gene's germline CDR1 is SGHNT and CDR2 YYREEE (reference sequence). V lost 2 bases, J lost 7 bases, and 3 bases stayed unmatched. This CDR3 is CASSFSTGEQYF. For the CDR3, the DNA is TGTGCCAGCAGCTTTTCGACAGGGGAGCAGTACTTC. Supplemented by reference TRBV5-4 and TRBJ2-7, the full variable domain reads ETGVTQSPTHLIKTRGQQVTLRCSSQSGHNTVSWYQQALGQGPQFIFQYYREEENGRGNFPPRFSGLQFPNYSSELNVNALELDDSALYLCASSFSTGEQYFGPGTRLTVT.

V gene TRBV28 combines with J gene TRBJ2-7; D unresolved. Germline V CDR1 and CDR2: MDHEN, SYDVKM. Deletions cut 3 bases from V and 6 bases from J, with 12 bases between. This CDR3 is built from 13 residues. CDR3 coding DNA: TGTGCCAGCAGTTTCGACGGGCTCCGCGAGCAGTACTTC. Protein: CASSFDGLREQYF.

This chain links TRBV5-4 with TRBJ1-5; D gene unclear. The germline V gene has CDR1 SGHNT and CDR2 YYREEE (reference sequence). The CDR3 is 12 amino acids. V was trimmed by 0 bases and J by 8 bases, leaving 6 bases between them. Here the CDR3 DNA reads TGTGCCAGCAGCTTGGACAGTGAGCCCCAGCATTTT. Its protein product is CASSLDSEPQHF.